This entry describes one TCR beta chain. Only in-frame clones appear in the TCRdb table, and some are missing; sequencing was by immunoSEQ multiplex PCR. The data contain 71,000 or so clones, 85% to 90% of them seen just once; the ten biggest clones take up 3.4%. This record belongs to a study of PD-L1 blockade in urothelial cancer. About the research overall: Patients started atezolizumab around 2014, 1,200 mg intravenously every 3 weeks. Researchers looked at the blood 3 weeks (second dose) and 6 weeks after treatment began.

This TCR came from a man between 60 and 75 years old with urothelial cancer. Sequenced here: PBMCs, sampled around atezolizumab (anti-PD-L1) treatment.

CDR3 nucleotides: TGCGCCAGCACACCGGGGAGCGGGACCAACACCGGGGAGCTGTTTTTT. Translated, it gives CASTPGSGTNTGELFF. The rearrangement links TRBV5-1 to TRBJ2-2, with TRBD2 identical over 7 bases. The CDR3 length is 16 residues. Germline-derived CDR1 and CDR2 are SGHRS and YFSETQ. The V segment lost 6 bases and the J segment 2 bases; nucleotides outside the gene matches: 10.